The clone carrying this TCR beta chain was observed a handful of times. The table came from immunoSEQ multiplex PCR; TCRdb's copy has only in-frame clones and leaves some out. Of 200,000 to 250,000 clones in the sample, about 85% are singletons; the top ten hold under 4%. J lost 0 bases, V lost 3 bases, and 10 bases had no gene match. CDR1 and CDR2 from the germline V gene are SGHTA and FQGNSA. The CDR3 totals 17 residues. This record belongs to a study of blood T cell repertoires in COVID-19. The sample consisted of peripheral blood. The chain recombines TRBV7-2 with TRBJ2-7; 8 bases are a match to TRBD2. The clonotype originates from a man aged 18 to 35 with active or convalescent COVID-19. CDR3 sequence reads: CASSFGPGGKSSYEQYF. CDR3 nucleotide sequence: TGTGCCAGCAGCTTTGGACCGGGAGGGAAAAGCTCCTACGAGCAGTACTTC.